This is a list of T cell receptor beta chains from one sample in a study of blood T cell repertoires in COVID-19. Clones were read by immunoSEQ multiplex PCR, and TCRdb kept only the in-frame ones, dropping some. This sample has a few hundred thousand clones, with roughly 80% found just once. Input material: peripheral blood. The receptors here all came from a woman aged 18-30 years with acute or convalescent COVID-19. The CDR3 runs from the conserved cysteine through the conserved F or W.

j_call v_call cdr3_aa
TRBJ1-3 TRBV5-1 CASSRTAGNTIYF
TRBJ2-7 TRBV18 CASSPPTGVSEQYF
TRBJ2-1 TRBV2 CASSGLAGGPPVF
TRBJ2-7 TRBV5-4 CASSKGAGTSGSGPYEQYF
TRBJ2-2 TRBV30 CARAGLAGAATGELFF
TRBJ1-4 TRBV28 CASSSEQGATNEKLFF
TRBJ2-7 TRBV7-2 CASSLARTGSYEQYF
TRBJ1-3 TRBV5-4 CASSPIPGQVHTIYF
TRBJ1-4 TRBV15 CATSGQGTATNEKLFF
TRBJ2-3 TRBV15 CATLAGGTDTQYF
TRBJ1-2 TRBV5-1 CASSGQTGWGGYTF
TRBJ2-2 TRBV19 CASSMDWAGGPRTGELFF
TRBJ1-2 TRBV7-9 CASTGQRDYGYTF
TRBJ1-1 TRBV12-3/TRBV12-4 CASSFAGYTEAFF
TRBJ1-1 TRBV12-3/TRBV12-4 CASSLQGGEAFF
TRBJ1-2 TRBV29-1 CSVEVKGQGEYGYTF
TRBJ1-1 TRBV30 CAWTTQGNTEAFF
TRBJ1-1 TRBV7-8 CASRQDETGVAGAFF
TRBJ2-1 TRBV28 CASSRQDNEQFF
TRBJ1-4 TRBV18 CASSSSGSDEKLFF
TRBJ1-1 TRBV11-2 CASSLDRGTEAFF
TRBJ2-5 TRBV5-1 CASSLGQGMETQYF
TRBJ1-3 TRBV28 CASSLPVSSTIYF
TRBJ2-7 TRBV6-5 CASSYSLEGGYYEQYF
TRBJ2-2 TRBV5-1 CASSTPPGQNTGELFF
TRBJ1-1 TRBV5-6 CASSFATGGDTEAFF
TRBJ2-7 TRBV7-3 CASSFSWVGGYEQYF
TRBJ1-2 TRBV3-1/TRBV3-2 CASSQAGGVEGYTF
TRBJ2-6 TRBV5-1 CASSLVAVSGANVLTF
TRBJ1-2 TRBV5-6 CASSLEGRTGENGYTF
TRBJ1-5 TRBV2 CASRDDRGNQPQHF
TRBJ2-7 TRBV27 CASSTTGAEQYF
TRBJ1-2 TRBV6-4 CASSDGTVSGYTF
TRBJ1-1 TRBV3-1/TRBV3-2 CASSRGGRYTEAFF
TRBJ2-7 TRBV3-1/TRBV3-2 CASSQDSGTEQYF
TRBJ2-2 TRBV9 CASSVELAGVRTGELFF
TRBJ1-3 TRBV7-9 CASGGDESGNTIYF
TRBJ1-5 TRBV5-6 CASSWSGDQPQHF
TRBJ2-4 TRBV2 CASRDLAKNIQYF
TRBJ2-1 TRBV7-8 CASSRGDEQFF
TRBJ2-1 TRBV27 CASRQPGLRSSYNEQFF
TRBJ1-1 TRBV6-6 CASSYLTGGTEAFF
TRBJ2-1 TRBV23-1 CASSQEERAHNEQFF
TRBJ2-7 TRBV5-1 CASSPDGLGQTYEQYF
TRBJ2-1 TRBV3-1/TRBV3-2 CASSPGNLVGEQFF
TRBJ2-7 TRBV18 CASSQGLAGESLEQYF
TRBJ2-7 TRBV6-4 CASSGSGPGYEQYF
TRBJ2-1 TRBV6-5 CASSGGTSGSFEQFF
TRBJ2-4 TRBV9 CASSVGGLAGNQNIQYF
TRBJ1-5 TRBV19 CASIKREGGNQPQHF
TRBJ2-7 TRBV12-3/TRBV12-4 CASSRTTYEQYF
TRBJ1-1 TRBV30 CAWRGPGPAGEAFF
TRBJ1-2 TRBV30 CAWSPDRGGFGYTF
TRBJ1-1 TRBV27 CASSGQTNTEAFF
TRBJ2-1 TRBV7-2 CASSTGTSGSNEQFF
TRBJ2-1 TRBV13 CASSPLEAGAGNEQFF
TRBJ2-2 TRBV27 CASSPTLKGLPDTGELFF
TRBJ2-5 TRBV6-5 CASSWGLAAGETQYF
TRBJ1-2 TRBV2 CASTHRDSPNYGYTF
TRBJ1-2 TRBV7-8 CASSPTGGRNYGYTF